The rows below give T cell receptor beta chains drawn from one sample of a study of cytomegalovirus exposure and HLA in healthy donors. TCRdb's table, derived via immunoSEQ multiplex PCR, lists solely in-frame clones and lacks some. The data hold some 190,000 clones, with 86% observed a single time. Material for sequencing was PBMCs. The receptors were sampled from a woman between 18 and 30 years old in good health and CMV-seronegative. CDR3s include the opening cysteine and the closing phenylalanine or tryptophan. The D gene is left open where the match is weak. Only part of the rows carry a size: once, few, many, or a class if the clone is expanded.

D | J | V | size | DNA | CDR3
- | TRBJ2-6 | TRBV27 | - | TGTGCCAGCAGTTCAACCGAGGCCTTTGGGGCCAACGTCCTGACTTTC | CASSSTEAFGANVLTF
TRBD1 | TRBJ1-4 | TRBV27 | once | TGTGCCAGCAGTTTAGCAGGGGGCAGTGAAAAACTGTTTTTT | CASSLAGGSEKLFF
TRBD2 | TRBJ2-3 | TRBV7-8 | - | TGTGCCAGCAGCTTAATTATGGGGGGACTAGCGGCAGATACGCAGTATTTT | CASSLIMGGLAADTQYF
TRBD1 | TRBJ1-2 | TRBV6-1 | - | TGTGCCAGCAGGCCCGACAGGGTAGCTAACTATGGCTACACCTTC | CASRPDRVANYGYTF
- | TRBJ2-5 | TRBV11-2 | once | TGTGCCAGCAGCCTCGAACCCAGGGGAGAGACCCAGTACTTC | CASSLEPRGETQYF
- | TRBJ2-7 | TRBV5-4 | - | TGTGCCAGCAGGCCAACAGGGCCTAGCTCCTACGAGCAGTACTTC | CASRPTGPSSYEQYF
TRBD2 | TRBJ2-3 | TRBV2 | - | TGTGCCAGCAGGACACGGACTAGCGGGGGAGATACGCAGTATTTT | CASRTRTSGGDTQYF
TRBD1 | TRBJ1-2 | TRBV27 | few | TGTGCCAGCAGTACGACAGGGGATGGCTACACCTTC | CASSTTGDGYTF
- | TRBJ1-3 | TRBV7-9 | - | TGTGCCAGCAGCTCCTCCGGGACAATACGGGGATCTGGAAACACCATATATTTT | CASSSSGTIRGSGNTIYF
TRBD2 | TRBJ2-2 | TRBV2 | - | TGTGCCAGCAGTGAAAGGCTAGCGGGAGATACCGGGGAGCTGTTTTTT | CASSERLAGDTGELFF
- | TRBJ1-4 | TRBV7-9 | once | TGTGCCAGCAGCTCTGACAGGAGAACTAATGAAAAACTGTTTTTT | CASSSDRRTNEKLFF
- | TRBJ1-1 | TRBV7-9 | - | TGTGCCAGCAGCTTAGGCAGGGACTACACTGAAGCTTTCTTT | CASSLGRDYTEAFF
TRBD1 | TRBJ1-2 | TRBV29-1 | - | TGCAGCGTTGTAGACTCACCGGGACAGGGACACTATGGCTACACCTTC | CSVVDSPGQGHYGYTF
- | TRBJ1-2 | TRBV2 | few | TGTGCCAGCAGTGAGGGCAGGGTTAGGGATGGCTACACCTTC | CASSEGRVRDGYTF
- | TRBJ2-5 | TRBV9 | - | TGTGCCAGCAGCATTAGTGGGCTCCAAGAGACCCAGTACTTC | CASSISGLQETQYF
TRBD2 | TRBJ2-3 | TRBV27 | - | TGTGCCAGCAGTAAGAGGCTAGCGGGGCCCACAGATACGCAGTATTTT | CASSKRLAGPTDTQYF
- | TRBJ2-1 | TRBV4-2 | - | TGTGCCAGCAGCCAAGACGGGAGAACCTACAATGAGCAGTTCTTC | CASSQDGRTYNEQFF
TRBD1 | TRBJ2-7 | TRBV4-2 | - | TGTGCCAGCAGCCAGCGACTTAGACAGGGCTCCTACGAGCAGTACTTC | CASSQRLRQGSYEQYF
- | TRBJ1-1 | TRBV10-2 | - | TGCGCCAGCAGTGTTGACAGGAACACTGAAGCTTTCTTT | CASSVDRNTEAFF
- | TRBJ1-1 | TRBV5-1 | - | TGCGCCAGCAGCTCAGGGATTTTAAGCACTGAAGCTTTCTTT | CASSSGILSTEAFF
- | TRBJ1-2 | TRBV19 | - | TGTGCCAGTAGTATATGGGGTATTAGCGGCTATGGCTACACCTTC | CASSIWGISGYGYTF
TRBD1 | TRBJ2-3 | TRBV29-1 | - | TGCAGCGTTGACCGGACAGGGGGCGTAAAAGATACGCAGTATTTT | CSVDRTGGVKDTQYF
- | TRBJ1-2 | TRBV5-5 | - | TGTGCCAGCAGCTTAATTCAGGGGCCAGGCTACACCTTC | CASSLIQGPGYTF
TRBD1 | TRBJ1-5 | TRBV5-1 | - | TGCGCCAGCAGCCTGACAGGGCCCAACGATCAGCCCCAGCATTTT | CASSLTGPNDQPQHF
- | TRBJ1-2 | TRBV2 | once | TGTGCCAGCAGTGAAAATGGTCAGGCTGGCCGTGGCTACACCTTC | CASSENGQAGRGYTF
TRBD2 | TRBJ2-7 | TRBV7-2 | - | TGTGCCAGCAGCTACCCCGGGACTAGCTACGAGCAGTACTTC | CASSYPGTSYEQYF
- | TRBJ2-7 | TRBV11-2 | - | TGTGCCAGCAGCCCCCGGGGTGGGGGCGGAATGATTGACTACGAGCAGTACTTC | CASSPRGGGGMIDYEQYF
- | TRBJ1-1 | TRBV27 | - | TGTGCCAGCAGTTATGCAGGCACTCTGGAAGCTTTCTTT | CASSYAGTLEAFF
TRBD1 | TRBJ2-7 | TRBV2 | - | TGTGCCAGCAGTGTCGAGGACAGGGGATACTCCTACGAGCAGTACTTC | CASSVEDRGYSYEQYF
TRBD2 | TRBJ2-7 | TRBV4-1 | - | TGCGCCAGCAGCCAAGATCGGGGTAGCGGGAGTGACGAGCAGTACTTC | CASSQDRGSGSDEQYF
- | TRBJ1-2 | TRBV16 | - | TGTGCCAGCAGCCAATCCACAGTGTATGGGGGCTACACCTTC | CASSQSTVYGGYTF
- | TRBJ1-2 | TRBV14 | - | TGTGCCAGCAGCCAAGTCACAGGGAAGAACTATGGCTACACCTTC | CASSQVTGKNYGYTF
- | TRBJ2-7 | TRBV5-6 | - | TGTGCCAGCAGCTTGGTAGGTAGCGAGTACTACGAGCAGTACTTC | CASSLVGSEYYEQYF
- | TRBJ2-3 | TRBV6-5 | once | TGTGCCAGCAGAACAGGGAGTACAGATACGCAGTATTTT | CASRTGSTDTQYF
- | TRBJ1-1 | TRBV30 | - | TGTGCCTGGAGTGTACGGTATCCCGGGAGGACAGCTTTCTTT | CAWSVRYPGRTAFF
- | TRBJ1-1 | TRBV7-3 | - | TGTGCCAGCAGCTTATTTTCAAACACTGAAGCTTTCTTT | CASSLFSNTEAFF
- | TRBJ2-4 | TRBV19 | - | TGTGCCAGTAGTGTGGGCTTAGCCAAAAACATTCAGTACTTC | CASSVGLAKNIQYF
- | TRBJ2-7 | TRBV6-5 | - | TGTGCCAGCACCGGGGCCTACGAGCAGTACTTC | CASTGAYEQYF
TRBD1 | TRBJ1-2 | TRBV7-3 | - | TGTGCCAGCAGCTTTCTCGACAGGGGAGGCTATGGCTACACCTTC | CASSFLDRGGYGYTF
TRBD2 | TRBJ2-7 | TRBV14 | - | TGTGCCAGCAGCAAGACTAGCGGCTCCTACGAGCAGTACTTC | CASSKTSGSYEQYF
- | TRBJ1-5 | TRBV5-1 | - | TGCGCCAGCAGCTTAGAGGGACTGAATAATCAGCCCCAGCATTTT | CASSLEGLNNQPQHF
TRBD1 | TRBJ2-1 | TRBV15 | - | TGTGCCACCAGCCCCCACCAGGGACAGGTTACATACAATGAGCAGTTCTTC | CATSPHQGQVTYNEQFF
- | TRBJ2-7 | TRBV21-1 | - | TGTGCCAGCAGCGGCCGAGCGATTCGGTCCTACGAGCAGTACTTC | CASSGRAIRSYEQYF
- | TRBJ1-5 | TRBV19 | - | TGTGCCAGTAAATCGGTCGGAGGAATTAGCAATCAGCCCCAGCATTTT | CASKSVGGISNQPQHF
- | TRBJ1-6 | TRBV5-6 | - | TGTGCCAGCAGCTCAAAAAGGAGGGTTGGGAATTCACCCCTCCACTTT | CASSSKRRVGNSPLHF
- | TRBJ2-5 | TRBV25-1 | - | TGTGCCAGCAGTGAAACAGGGTACTATTCTGAGACCCAGTACTTC | CASSETGYYSETQYF
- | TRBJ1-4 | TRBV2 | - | TGTGCCAGCAGTATTGGAGGGGTCGAAGAAAAACTGTTTTTT | CASSIGGVEEKLFF